These 17 T cell receptor beta chains originate from one sample sequenced in a study of CD8 T cells in ankylosing spondylitis. TCRdb independently ran MiXCR on the 5' RACE reads; one entry per CDR3 protein. The repertoire holds approximately 210,000 distinct CDR3 sequences, roughly 12% seen once, with approximately 17% in the top ten. Specimen: blood, either unsorted or a sorted T cell fraction (not recorded which). These receptors all come from a male donor with ankylosing spondylitis or in good health (not recorded which).

The genes are TRBV30 and TRBJ2-2; possibly TRBD1 for D (6 bases). The CDR3 is made up of 15 amino acids. Germline CDR1 is GTSNPN and CDR2 is SVGIG (reference sequence). Trimming took off 2 bases at V and 0 bases at J, with 10 bases between the two ends. The CDR3 DNA sequence: TGTGCCTGGAGTTCAGGGGCCTCGAACACCGGGGAGCTGTTTTTT. Protein sequence: CAWSSGASNTGELFF.

This clonotype was seen only a few times. This chain connects TRBV4-1 to TRBJ2-7; no reliable D call. The CDR3 is made up of 15 amino acids. Trimming pared 0 bases from V and 3 bases from J, leaving 12 bases between. Germline V CDR1 and CDR2: MGHRA, YSYEKL. In nucleotides, the CDR3 is TGCGCCAGCAGCCAAGACTTGACCTTAGGCTACGAGCAGTACTTC. This sequence encodes CASSQDLTLGYEQYF.

The table lists this clonotype with a few counts. V gene TRBV25-1 combines with J gene TRBJ2-1; 8 positions match TRBD1. Germline V lookup: CDR1 MGHDK, CDR2 SYGVNS. V shed 4 bases, J shed 4 bases, and the junction held 6 bases outside the gene matches. The CDR3 has 15 amino acids. CDR3 sequence (DNA): TGTGCCAGCAGTGGTACAGGGGGAGAGTACAATGAGCAGTTCTTC. Protein: CASSGTGGEYNEQFF.

This clonotype appeared many times. This chain joins TRBV6-1 and TRBJ1-5, with D unclear. The CDR3 totals 15 residues. V lost 3 bases and J lost 3, with 12 bases in between. Germline V CDR1 and CDR2: MNHNS, SASEGT. The CDR3 DNA is TGTGCCAGCAGTGAGGAGACGATGGACAATCAGCCCCAGCATTTT. Translation gives CASSEETMDNQPQHF.

This clonotype came up many times. The gene calls are TRBV19 and TRBJ2-7; 7 positions agree with TRBD2. With V trimmed by 5 bases and J by 4 bases, 11 bases remained unmatched. The CDR3 extends over 15 amino acids. CDR1 and CDR2 (germline): LNHDA, SQIVND (reference sequence). CDR3 in amino acids: CASSPNSGNPYEQYF. As DNA, the CDR3 is TGTGCCAGTAGTCCCAACAGCGGGAACCCTTACGAGCAGTACTTC. Full variable domain (outside the CDR3, taken from reference TRBV19 and TRBJ2-7): DGGITQSPKYLFRKEGQNVTLSCEQNLNHDAMYWYRQDPGQGLRLIYYSQIVNDFQKGDIAEGYSVSREKKESFPLTVTSAQKNPTAFYLCASSPNSGNPYEQYFGPGTRLTVT.

This chain joins TRBV13 and TRBJ2-1; D is ambiguous. There are 16 residues in the CDR3. Trimming shortened V by 6 bases and J by 4 bases, and 19 bases separated the two germline ends. Looked up from germline, CDR1 is PRHDT and CDR2 is FYEKMQ (reference sequence). The CDR3 nucleotides read TGTGCCAGCAGTTTGTCCGGTCTTCTCGCGTACAATGAGCAGTTCTTC. Translation: CASSLSGLLAYNEQFF.

The J gene is TRBJ2-2, the V gene TRBV20-1, with a tentative D call TRBD2 (7 bases). Germline assignment: CDR1 DFQATT and CDR2 SNEGSKA (reference sequence). CDR3 length equals 16 residues. V was cut by 4 bases and J by 3 bases, with 18 bases left in between. The CDR3 coding sequence is TGCAGTGCTAAGAGGGGGGGCGGGCCTCACACCGGGGAGCTGTTTTTT. Its translation: CSAKRGGGPHTGELFF.

Many counts were recorded for this clonotype. This chain links TRBV10-2 with TRBJ1-5; D may be TRBD1 (5 bases). Germline V lookup: CDR1 WSHSY, CDR2 SAAADI. Trimming cost V 3 bases and J 4 bases, with 10 bases left between them. CDR3 length: 14 residues. CDR3 in DNA: TGCGCCAGCAGTGAAGAGGAGGGGAATCAGCCCCAGCATTTT. This codes for CASSEEEGNQPQHF.

This clonotype was seen more than once but under ten times. This rearrangement joins TRBV4-1 to TRBJ1-5, with 8 positions matching TRBD1. V was pared by 5 bases and J by 5 bases, with 11 bases of the junction left unmatched. Germline CDR1 is MGHRA and CDR2 is YSYEKL. The CDR3 length is 16 residues. CDR3 protein: CASSLQGDDDYQPQHF. CDR3 DNA: TGCGCCAGCAGCTTACAGGGGGATGATGACTATCAGCCCCAGCATTTT.

The chain links TRBV7-9 to TRBJ1-2, with a tentative D call TRBD1 (5 bases). The V and J ends lost 5 bases and 6 bases respectively, with 19 bases between them. CDR3 length: 15 residues. Germline V gene lookup returns CDR1 SEHNR and CDR2 FQNEAQ (reference sequence). Written as DNA, the CDR3 is TGTGCCAGCAGCCCACCCCTCGGCATGGGACATGGCTACACCTTC. Its translation is CASSPPLGMGHGYTF.

This clonotype was observed a few times. The chain joins TRBV24-1 to TRBJ2-3, with a weak D call TRBD1 (5 bases). There are 13 residues in the CDR3. The germline V and J ends were trimmed by 3 bases and 6 bases, with 9 bases remaining between them. CDR1 is KGHDR and CDR2 is SFDVKD in the germline V gene. CDR3 residues: CATSDKTEDTQYF. CDR3 nucleotides: TGTGCCACCAGTGATAAGACAGAGGATACGCAGTATTTT.

The chain links TRBV12-3 or TRBV12-4 to TRBJ2-7; TRBD2 agrees at 13 bases. V lost 6 bases and J lost 4; bases outside the gene matches: 12. This CDR3 spans 17 amino acids. The CDR3 nucleotides read TGTGCCAGCAGCGATATACTAGCGGGAGGGCCTCCATACGAGCAGTACTTC. Translation: CASSDILAGGPPYEQYF.

The chain couples TRBV12-3 or TRBV12-4 to TRBJ2-3; D may correspond to TRBD1 or TRBD2 (5 bases each). Trimming pared 10 bases from V and 9 bases from J, leaving 14 bases between. This CDR3 has 11 residues. The CDR3 protein is CATGTPGTQYF. CDR3 coding DNA: TGTGCCACCGGGACCCCCGGCACGCAGTATTTT.

The V and J genes are TRBV6-6 and TRBJ2-7, with D unclear. V lost 2 bases and J 2 bases, leaving 7 bases between the germline ends. This CDR3 has 13 residues. Per germline, CDR1 MNHNY and CDR2 SVGAGI (reference sequence). The CDR3 bases are TGTGCCAGCAGTTACGCCTGGGCCTACGAGCAGTACTTC. Amino acids: CASSYAWAYEQYF.

The chain has TRBV10-2 and TRBJ2-1; 7 positions match TRBD1. Germline loops: CDR1 WSHSY, CDR2 SAAADI. V lost 10 bases, J lost 3 bases, and 15 bases stayed unmatched. The CDR3 is 16 amino acids. CDR3: CATTHPTGKFYNEQFF. CDR3 in DNA: TGCGCCACCACCCACCCGACAGGGAAATTCTACAATGAGCAGTTCTTC.

The DNA for the CDR3 is TGCAGTGCTAGCCCCAGACAGGGGAAAGCCTACGAGCAGTACTTC. It encodes CSASPRQGKAYEQYF. The chain recombines TRBV20-1 with TRBJ2-7; the match to TRBD1 covers 8 bases. Looked up from germline, CDR1 is DFQATT and CDR2 is SNEGSKA (reference sequence). This CDR3 contains 15 residues. Trimming at V came to 3 bases and at J to 2 bases, leaving 9 bases not matched to a gene.

V usage is TRBV4-1 and J usage is TRBJ1-6, with D unresolved. The V gene's germline CDR1 is MGHRA and CDR2 YSYEKL. V was pared by 1 base and J by 9 bases, with 4 bases between. CDR3 length equals 12 residues. CDR3 amino acids: CASSQAFSPLHF. The DNA of the CDR3 is TGCGCCAGCAGCCAAGCCTTTTCACCCCTCCACTTT.